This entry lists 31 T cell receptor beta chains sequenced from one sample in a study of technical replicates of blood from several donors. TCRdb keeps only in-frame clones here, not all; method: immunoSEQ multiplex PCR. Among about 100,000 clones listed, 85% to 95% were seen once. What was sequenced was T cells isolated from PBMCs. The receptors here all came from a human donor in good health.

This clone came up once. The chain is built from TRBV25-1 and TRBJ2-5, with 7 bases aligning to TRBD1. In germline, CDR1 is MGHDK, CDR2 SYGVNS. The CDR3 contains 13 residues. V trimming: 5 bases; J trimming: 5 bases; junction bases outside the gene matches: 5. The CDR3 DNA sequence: TGTGCCAGCAGTATACAGGGGCGGGAGACCCAGTACTTC. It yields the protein CASSIQGRETQYF. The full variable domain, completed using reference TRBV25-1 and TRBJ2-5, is EADIYQTPRYLVIGTGKKITLECSQTMGHDKMYWYQQDPGMELHLIHYSYGVNSTEKGDLSSESTVSRIRTEHFPLTLESARPSHTSQYLCASSIQGRETQYFGPGTRLLVL.

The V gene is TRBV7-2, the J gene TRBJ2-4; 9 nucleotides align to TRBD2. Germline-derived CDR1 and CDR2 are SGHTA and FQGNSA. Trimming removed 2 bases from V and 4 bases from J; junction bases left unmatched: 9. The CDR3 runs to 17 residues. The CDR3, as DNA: TGTGCCAGCAGCTTATTGCCTAGCGGGATGTATAAAAACATTCAGTACTTC. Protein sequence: CASSLLPSGMYKNIQYF.

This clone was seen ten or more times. The CDR3 protein is CASSQDGTSGYNEQFF. The CDR3 DNA reads TGTGCCAGCAGCCAAGATGGGACTAGCGGGTACAATGAGCAGTTCTTC. This sequence joins TRBV4-2 and TRBJ2-1, with 12 bases lining up with TRBD2. CDR3 length: 16 amino acids. CDR1 LGHNA and CDR2 YNFKEQ come from the germline V gene. J was trimmed by 4 bases and V by 0 bases; bases with no gene match: 1.

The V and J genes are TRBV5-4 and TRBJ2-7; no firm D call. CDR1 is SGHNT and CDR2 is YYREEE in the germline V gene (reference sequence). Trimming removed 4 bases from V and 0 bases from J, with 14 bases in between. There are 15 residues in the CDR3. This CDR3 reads CASSPVERNSYEQYF. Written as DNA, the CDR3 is TGTGCCAGCAGCCCGGTCGAGCGAAACTCCTACGAGCAGTACTTC.

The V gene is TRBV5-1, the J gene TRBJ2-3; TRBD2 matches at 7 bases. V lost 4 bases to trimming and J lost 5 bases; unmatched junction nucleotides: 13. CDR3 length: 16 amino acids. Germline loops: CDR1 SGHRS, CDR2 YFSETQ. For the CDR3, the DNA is TGCGCCAGCAGCCCAAACGTTGCGGGGAGGGGAGATACGCAGTATTTT. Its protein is CASSPNVAGRGDTQYF.

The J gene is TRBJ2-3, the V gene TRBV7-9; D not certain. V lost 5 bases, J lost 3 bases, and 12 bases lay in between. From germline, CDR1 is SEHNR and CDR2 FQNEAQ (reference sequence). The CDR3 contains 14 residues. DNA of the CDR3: TGTGCCAGCAGCGTGAGGTTGGGTACAGATACGCAGTATTTT. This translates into CASSVRLGTDTQYF.

CDR3 protein: CASSSGQNQPQHF. CDR3 in DNA: TGTGCCAGCAGCTCTGGACAGAATCAGCCCCAGCATTTT. The chain links TRBV7-3 to TRBJ1-5; a possible D gene is TRBD1 (6 bases). CDR1 is SGHTA, CDR2 FQGTGA, per germline. The V end lost 4 bases, the J end lost 4 bases, and 8 bases lay between the germline ends. The CDR3 loop spans 13 amino acids.

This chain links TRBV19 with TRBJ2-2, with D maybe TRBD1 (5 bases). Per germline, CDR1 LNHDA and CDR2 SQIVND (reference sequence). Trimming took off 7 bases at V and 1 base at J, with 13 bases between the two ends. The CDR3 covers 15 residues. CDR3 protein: CASNPGRMNTGELFF. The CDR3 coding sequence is TGTGCCAGTAATCCAGGGCGGATGAACACCGGGGAGCTGTTTTTT.

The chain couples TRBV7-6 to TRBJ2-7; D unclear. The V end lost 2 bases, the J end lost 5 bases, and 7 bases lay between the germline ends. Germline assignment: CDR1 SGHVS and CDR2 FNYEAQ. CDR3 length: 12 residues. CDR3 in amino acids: CASSLLGNEQYF. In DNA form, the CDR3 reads TGTGCCAGCAGCTTACTAGGAAACGAGCAGTACTTC.

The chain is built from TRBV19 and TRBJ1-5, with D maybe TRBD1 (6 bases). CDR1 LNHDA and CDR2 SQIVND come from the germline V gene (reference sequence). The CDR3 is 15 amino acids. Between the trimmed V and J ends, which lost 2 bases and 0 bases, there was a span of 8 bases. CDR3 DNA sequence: TGTGCCAGTAGTATAACAGGGTATAGCAATCAGCCCCAGCATTTT. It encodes CASSITGYSNQPQHF.

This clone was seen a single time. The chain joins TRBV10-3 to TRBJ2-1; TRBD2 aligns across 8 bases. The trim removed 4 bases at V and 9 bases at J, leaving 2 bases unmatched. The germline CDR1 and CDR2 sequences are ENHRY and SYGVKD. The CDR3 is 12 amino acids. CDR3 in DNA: TGTGCCATCAGTGCGGCGGGGGGTGAGCAGTTCTTC. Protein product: CAISAAGGEQFF.

In DNA form, the CDR3 reads TGTGCCAGCAGTTACTCGACGACAATGAACACCGGGGAGCTGTTTTTT. Its translation: CASSYSTTMNTGELFF. The genes are TRBV6-5 and TRBJ2-2; D gene uncertain. Germline CDR1 MNHEY, CDR2 SVGAGI. V was pared by 0 bases and J by 1 base, with 9 bases between. The CDR3 spans 16 residues.

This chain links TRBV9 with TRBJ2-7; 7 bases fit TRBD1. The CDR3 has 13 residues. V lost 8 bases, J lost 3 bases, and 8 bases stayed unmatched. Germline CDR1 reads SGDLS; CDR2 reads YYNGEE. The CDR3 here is CASSQGEFYEQYF. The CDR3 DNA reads TGTGCCAGTAGTCAGGGGGAATTCTACGAGCAGTACTTC.

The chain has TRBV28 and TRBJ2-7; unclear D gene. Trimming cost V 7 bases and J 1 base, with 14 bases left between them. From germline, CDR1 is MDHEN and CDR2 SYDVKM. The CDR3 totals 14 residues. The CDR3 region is CASTKFVGSYEQYF. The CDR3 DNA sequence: TGTGCCAGCACCAAGTTTGTCGGTTCCTACGAGCAGTACTTC. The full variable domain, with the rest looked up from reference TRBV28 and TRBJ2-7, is DVKVTQSSRYLVKRTGEKVFLECVQDMDHENMFWYRQDPGLGLRLIYFSYDVKMKEKGDIPEGYSVSREKKERFSLILESASTNQTSMYLCASTKFVGSYEQYFGPGTRLTVT.

The CDR3 nucleotides read TGTGCCAGCAGTCCGACCGGACTAGCGGTCTACAATGAGCAGTTCTTC. Protein sequence: CASSPTGLAVYNEQFF. The J gene is TRBJ2-1, the V gene TRBV7-3, with 10 bases fitting TRBD2. Germline CDR1 is SGHTA and CDR2 is FQGTGA. Germline trimming cut 6 bases from V and 3 bases from J; bases unmatched to any gene: 8. The CDR3 consists of 16 residues.

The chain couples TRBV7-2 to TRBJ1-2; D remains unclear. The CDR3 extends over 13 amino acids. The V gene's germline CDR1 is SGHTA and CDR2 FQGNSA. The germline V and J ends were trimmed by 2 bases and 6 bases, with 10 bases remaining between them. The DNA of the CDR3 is TGTGCCAGCAGCTTACAACAGACGGATGGCTACACCTTC. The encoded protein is CASSLQQTDGYTF.

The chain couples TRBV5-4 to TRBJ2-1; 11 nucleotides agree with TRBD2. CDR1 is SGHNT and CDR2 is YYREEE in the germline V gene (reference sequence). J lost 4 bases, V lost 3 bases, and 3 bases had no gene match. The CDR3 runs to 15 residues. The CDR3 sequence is CASSSGLAAYNEQFF. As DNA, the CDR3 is TGTGCCAGCAGCTCGGGACTAGCGGCGTACAATGAGCAGTTCTTC.

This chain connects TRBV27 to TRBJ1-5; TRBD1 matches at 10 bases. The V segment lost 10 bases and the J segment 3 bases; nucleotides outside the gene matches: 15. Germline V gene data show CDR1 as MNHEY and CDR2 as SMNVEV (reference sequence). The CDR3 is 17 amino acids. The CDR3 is CATSLGPGTGANQPQHF. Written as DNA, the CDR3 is TGTGCCACCTCTTTGGGGCCCGGGACAGGGGCCAATCAGCCCCAGCATTTT.

The CDR3 region has the DNA TGTGCCAGTAGTATAATGACTAGCGGGCTCAATGAGCAGTTCTTC. Translation gives CASSIMTSGLNEQFF. The rearrangement uses TRBV19 and TRBJ2-1, with 10 bases identical to TRBD2. V lost 2 bases and J lost 6; bases outside the gene matches: 4. The V gene's germline CDR1 is LNHDA and CDR2 SQIVND (reference sequence). CDR3 length: 15 amino acids. Full variable domain (rest looked up from reference TRBV19 and TRBJ2-1): DGGITQSPKYLFRKEGQNVTLSCEQNLNHDAMYWYRQDPGQGLRLIYYSQIVNDFQKGDIAEGYSVSREKKESFPLTVTSAQKNPTAFYLCASSIMTSGLNEQFFGPGTRLTVL.

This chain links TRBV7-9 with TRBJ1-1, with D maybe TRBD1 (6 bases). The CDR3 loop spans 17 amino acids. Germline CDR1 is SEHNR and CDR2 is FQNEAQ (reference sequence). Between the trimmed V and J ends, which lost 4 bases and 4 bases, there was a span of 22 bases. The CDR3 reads CASSSPIRGGMATEAFF. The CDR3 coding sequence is TGTGCCAGCAGCTCGCCCATTCGCGGGGGCATGGCCACTGAAGCTTTCTTT.

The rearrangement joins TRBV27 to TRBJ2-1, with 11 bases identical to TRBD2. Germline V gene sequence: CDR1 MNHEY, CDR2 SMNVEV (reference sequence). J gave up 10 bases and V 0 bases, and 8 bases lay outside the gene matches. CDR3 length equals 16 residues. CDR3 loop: CASSLSTSGTSSEQFF. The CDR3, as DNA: TGTGCCAGCAGTTTATCGACTAGCGGGACTTCCAGCGAGCAGTTCTTC.

CDR3 sequence reads: CASSGGLAGEIAHNEQFF. CDR3 bases: TGTGCCAGCAGCGGGGGACTAGCGGGAGAGATCGCTCACAATGAGCAGTTCTTC. The chain employs TRBV9 and TRBJ2-1, with 14 bases matching TRBD2. CDR1 is SGDLS and CDR2 is YYNGEE in the germline V gene. There are 18 residues in the CDR3. J lost 5 bases, V lost 3 bases, and 10 bases had no gene match.

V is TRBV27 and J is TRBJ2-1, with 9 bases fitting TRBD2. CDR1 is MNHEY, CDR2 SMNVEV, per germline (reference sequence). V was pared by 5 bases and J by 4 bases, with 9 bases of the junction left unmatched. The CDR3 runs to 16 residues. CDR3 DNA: TGTGCCAGCAGTCACCTCAAGCGGGAGGTTTACAATGAGCAGTTCTTC. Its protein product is CASSHLKREVYNEQFF.

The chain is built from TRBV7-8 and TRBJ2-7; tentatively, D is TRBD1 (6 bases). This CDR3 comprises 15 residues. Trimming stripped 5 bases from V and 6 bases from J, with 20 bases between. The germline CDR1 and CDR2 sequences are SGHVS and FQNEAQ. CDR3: CASSPETGFLSEQYF. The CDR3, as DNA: TGTGCCAGCAGCCCCGAGACAGGATTCCTTTCCGAGCAGTACTTC.

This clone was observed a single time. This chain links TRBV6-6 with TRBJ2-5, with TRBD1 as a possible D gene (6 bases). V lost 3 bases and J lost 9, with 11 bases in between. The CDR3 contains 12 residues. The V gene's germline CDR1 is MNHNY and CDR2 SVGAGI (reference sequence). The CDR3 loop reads CASSYSGQPQYF. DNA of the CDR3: TGTGCCAGCAGTTATTCCGGACAGCCCCAGTACTTC.

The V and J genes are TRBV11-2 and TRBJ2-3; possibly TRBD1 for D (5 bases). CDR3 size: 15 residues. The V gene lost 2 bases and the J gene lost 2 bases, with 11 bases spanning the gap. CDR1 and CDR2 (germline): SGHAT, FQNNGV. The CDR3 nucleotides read TGTGCCAGCAGCTTAAAGAGACAGTACACAGATACGCAGTATTTT. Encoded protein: CASSLKRQYTDTQYF.

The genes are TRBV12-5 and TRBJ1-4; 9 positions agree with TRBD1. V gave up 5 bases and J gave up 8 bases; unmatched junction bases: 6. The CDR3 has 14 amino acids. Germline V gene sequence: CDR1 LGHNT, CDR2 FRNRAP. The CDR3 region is CASGRDRVEEKLFF. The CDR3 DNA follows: TGTGCTAGTGGTCGGGACAGGGTTGAAGAAAAACTGTTTTTT.

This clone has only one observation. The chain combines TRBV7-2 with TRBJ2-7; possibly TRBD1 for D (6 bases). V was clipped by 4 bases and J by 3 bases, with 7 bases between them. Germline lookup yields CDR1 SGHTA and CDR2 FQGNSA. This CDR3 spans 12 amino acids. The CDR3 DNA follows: TGTGCCAGCAGCTGGGACAACTACGAGCAGTACTTC. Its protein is CASSWDNYEQYF.

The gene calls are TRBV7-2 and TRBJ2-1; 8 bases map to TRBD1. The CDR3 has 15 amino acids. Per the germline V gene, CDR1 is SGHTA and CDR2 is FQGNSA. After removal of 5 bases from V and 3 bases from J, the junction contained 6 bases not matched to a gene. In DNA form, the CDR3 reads TGTGCCAGCAGCGGGGGACAGGTCAGCTACAATGAGCAGTTCTTC. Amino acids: CASSGGQVSYNEQFF.

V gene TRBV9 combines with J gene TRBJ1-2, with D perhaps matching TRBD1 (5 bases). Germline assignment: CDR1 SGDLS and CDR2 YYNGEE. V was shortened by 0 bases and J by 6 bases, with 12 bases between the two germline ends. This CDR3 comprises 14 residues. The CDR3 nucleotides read TGTGCCAGCAGCGTAGTGGGGCAGGGTAATGGCTACACCTTC. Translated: CASSVVGQGNGYTF.

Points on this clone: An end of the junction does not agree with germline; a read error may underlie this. The CDR3 protein is CASSVGGGNKPQHF. The CDR3 coding sequence is TGTGCCAGCAGCGTAGGGGGGGGCAATAAGCCCCAGCATTTT. The chain couples TRBV9 to TRBJ1-5; weak D call: TRBD1 (6 bases). From germline, CDR1 is SGDLS and CDR2 YYNGEE. The CDR3 is made up of 14 amino acids.